These 32 T cell receptor beta chains originate from one sample sequenced in a study of Graves' ophthalmopathy and Graves' hyperthyroidism. As the template, RNA transcripts were used to amplify TCR beta CDR3 regions. First-round RT-PCR used HTBI primers; second-round multiplex PCR followed. TCRdb called the multiplex PCR reads again in MiXCR, with one record for every CDR3 protein. The data show around 660,000 distinct CDR3 sequences, just over 40% seen once. The specimen was peripheral blood. The source of these receptors is an adult man with Graves' ophthalmopathy.

This clonotype was seen many times. The J gene is TRBJ2-7, the V gene TRBV19; D possibly corresponds to TRBD1 (6 bases). The CDR3 length is 13 residues. The V end lost 3 bases, the J end lost 4 bases, and 10 bases lay between the germline ends. CDR1 and CDR2 from the germline V gene are LNHDA and SQIVND (reference sequence). CDR3 DNA: TGTGCCAGTAGTATCAACAGGGCGTACGAGCAGTACTTC. This encodes CASSINRAYEQYF.

The V gene is TRBV4-3, the J gene TRBJ2-7; the match to TRBD2 covers 8 bases. V was pared by 7 bases and J by 4 bases, with 12 bases of the junction left unmatched. The CDR3 sequence is 15 residues long. Germline V gives CDR1 LGHNA, CDR2 YSLEER. CDR3 protein: CASTQDSGGVYEQYF. The CDR3 region has the DNA TGCGCCAGCACTCAAGATTCGGGAGGGGTGTACGAGCAGTACTTC.

This clonotype was observed a single time. The chain has TRBV18 and TRBJ1-6; D is possibly TRBD1 (5 bases). The germline V gene has CDR1 KGHSH and CDR2 LQKENI. The V gene lost 6 bases and the J gene lost 8 bases, with 26 bases spanning the gap. CDR3 length: 18 residues. This CDR3 is CASSSREGLSAGHSPLHF. Here the CDR3 DNA reads TGTGCCAGCTCCTCGCGGGAGGGGCTCTCCGCAGGTCATTCACCCCTCCACTTT.

Points on this clonotype: The junction does not match germline at one end; this may be a read error. V gene TRBV7-9 combines with J gene TRBJ2-7; TRBD1 matches 7 bases. CDR3 length equals 15 residues. Germline V gene lookup returns CDR1 SEHNR and CDR2 FQNEAQ (reference sequence). CDR3 bases: TGTGCCAGTAGCTTAGTTCCCAGACAGGGATACAAGCAGTACTTC. Protein sequence: CASSLVPRQGYKQYF. The complete variable domain, with remaining parts taken from reference TRBV7-9 and TRBJ2-7, reads DTGVSQNPRHKITKRGQNVTFRCDPISEHNRLYWYRQTLGQGPEFLTYFQNEAQLEKSRLLSDRFSAERPKGSFSTLEIQRTEQGDSAMYLCASSLVPRQGYKQYFGPGTRLTVT.

This clonotype was seen at least ten times. The chain employs TRBV19 and TRBJ2-2, with D possibly being TRBD1 (6 bases). V was shortened by 1 base and J by 1 base, with 7 bases between the two germline ends. The CDR3 contains 15 residues. Germline-derived CDR1 and CDR2 are LNHDA and SQIVND (reference sequence). The CDR3 loop reads CASSIGTENTGELFF. The CDR3 region has the DNA TGTGCCAGTAGTATAGGGACAGAGAACACCGGGGAGCTGTTTTTT.

The chain uses TRBV5-5 and TRBJ1-4, with TRBD1 matching 7 bases. CDR1 is SGHKS and CDR2 is YYEKEE in the germline V gene (reference sequence). This CDR3 comprises 17 residues. The V segment lost 4 bases and the J segment 8 bases; nucleotides outside the gene matches: 17. This CDR3 is CASSQATGRPADEKLFF. As DNA, the CDR3 is TGTGCCAGCAGCCAAGCGACAGGGCGCCCGGCCGACGAAAAACTGTTTTTT.

This clonotype came up many times. V and J are TRBV29-1 and TRBJ2-7; 9 bases line up with TRBD1. The length of the CDR3 is 14 residues. V lost 4 bases, J lost 2 bases, and 6 bases stayed unmatched. Germline CDR1 reads SQVTM; CDR2 reads ANQGSEA. CDR3 amino acids: CSVAARTGAYEQYF. The CDR3 nucleotides read TGCAGCGTTGCAGCCAGGACAGGGGCCTACGAGCAGTACTTC.

The chain carries TRBV5-6 and TRBJ1-1, with a weak D call TRBD1 (5 bases). Trimming left V 6 bases short and J 1 base short, with 22 bases between. Per germline, CDR1 SGHDT and CDR2 YYEEEE. The CDR3 contains 17 residues. The CDR3 DNA follows: TGTGCCAGCACCTGGGGACTGCACTCCACGGGGAACACTGAAGCTTTCTTT. Amino acid sequence: CASTWGLHSTGNTEAFF.

The CDR3: CSFGTGGLYEQYF. In DNA, the CDR3 is TGCAGCTTCGGGACAGGGGGCCTATACGAGCAGTACTTC. J is TRBJ2-7 and V is TRBV29-1, with 12 bases matching TRBD1. Germline V gene data show CDR1 as SQVTM and CDR2 as ANQGSEA. Losses at the gene ends were 8 bases for V and 4 bases for J; bases not matched to a gene: 6. This CDR3 has 13 residues.

Comment on this clonotype: This sequence may be a read error, since a much larger clone differs from it by one base. The CDR3 ends on some other residue instead of the conserved phenylalanine or tryptophan, so this is likely a read error. The J gene is TRBJ2-7, the V gene TRBV30, with 8 bases identical to TRBD1. Germline V gene data show CDR1 as GTSNPN and CDR2 as SVGIG (reference sequence). Trimming at V came to 4 bases and at J to 4 bases, leaving 6 bases not matched to a gene. This CDR3 contains 13 residues. The CDR3 nucleotides are TGTGCCTGGACGGCCAGGGGGCGGTACGAGCAGTACTAC. Protein: CAWTARGRYEQYY.

The rearrangement joins TRBV7-8 to TRBJ2-2; a possible D gene is TRBD2 (6 bases). Looked up from germline, CDR1 is SGHVS and CDR2 is FQNEAQ. This CDR3 has 16 residues. V lost 4 bases and J 1 base, leaving 13 bases between the germline ends. The CDR3 is CASSSGPTRNTGELFF. The CDR3 region has the DNA TGTGCCAGCAGCTCGGGGCCGACTAGGAACACCGGGGAGCTGTTTTTT.

This clonotype was seen a handful of times. This chain links TRBV6-5 with TRBJ1-1; TRBD1 matches at 11 bases. The CDR3 consists of 17 residues. J was trimmed by 4 bases and V by 0 bases; bases with no gene match: 7. The V gene's germline CDR1 is MNHEY and CDR2 SVGAGI. CDR3 DNA sequence: TGTGCCAGCAGTTACTCGAGGGGGACAGGGGGTAGCACTGAAGCTTTCTTT. This encodes CASSYSRGTGGSTEAFF.

A remark on this clonotype: This may be a read error, as it is one base from a much larger clone. The rearrangement uses TRBV29-1 and TRBJ2-5; D gene ambiguous. The CDR3 totals 11 residues. CDR1 SQVTM and CDR2 ANQGSEA come from the germline V gene. CDR3 residues: CAGAGQETQYF. Written as DNA, the CDR3 is TGTGCCGGTGCCGGACAAGAGACCCAGTACTTC.

The chain combines TRBV29-1 with TRBJ1-2; perhaps TRBD1 as D (6 bases). Per the germline V gene, CDR1 is SQVTM and CDR2 is ANQGSEA. The CDR3 spans 14 residues. V shed 3 bases and J shed 5 bases, with 16 bases lying between them. The CDR3 DNA follows: TGCAGCGTTGATTCGTCAGGGGCGCGGTATGGCTACACCTTC. Its translation is CSVDSSGARYGYTF.

This clonotype was seen repeatedly, ten times or more. The chain employs TRBV5-1 and TRBJ1-4; no firm D call. Germline CDR1 and CDR2: SGHRS and YFSETQ. This CDR3 has 14 amino acids. V lost 1 base and J 2 bases, leaving 6 bases between the germline ends. The CDR3 loop reads CASSLIGTNEKLFF. The CDR3 coding sequence is TGCGCCAGCAGCTTGATAGGGACTAATGAAAAACTGTTTTTT.

The V gene is TRBV11-1, the J gene TRBJ2-6; D is perhaps TRBD1 (6 bases). V was clipped by 5 bases and J by 1 base, with 15 bases between them. The germline CDR1 and CDR2 sequences are SGHAT and FQDESV (reference sequence). CDR3 length: 17 residues. The CDR3 bases are TGTGCCAGCAGCGTTGAACAACAGGGTTCTGGGGCCAACGTCCTGACTTTC. Protein sequence: CASSVEQQGSGANVLTF.

The chain recombines TRBV10-3 with TRBJ2-7, with TRBD1 as a possible D gene (6 bases). V lost 10 bases to trimming and J lost 6 bases, with 28 bases between them. This CDR3 has 16 residues. Germline CDR1 and CDR2: ENHRY and SYGVKD. In DNA form, the CDR3 reads TGTGCCAGCCGTGAAGCATTACAGGGATTAAGGCGCGAGCAGTACTTC. Translating gives CASREALQGLRREQYF.

The rearrangement uses TRBV11-2 and TRBJ1-4, with TRBD1 matching over 7 bases. CDR1 SGHAT and CDR2 FQNNGV come from the germline V gene. The CDR3 is 13 residues long. Germline trimming cut 8 bases from V and 10 bases from J; bases unmatched to any gene: 10. The CDR3 loop reads CASSQLQGPKLFF. DNA of the CDR3: TGTGCCAGCTCGCAATTACAGGGGCCAAAACTGTTTTTT.

Ten or more counts support this clonotype. As DNA, the CDR3 is TGTGCCAGTAGCTGGGTAACAGGGGGCCCTCAGCCCCAGCATTTT. Residues: CASSWVTGGPQPQHF. V and J are TRBV19 and TRBJ1-5, with TRBD1 identical over 9 bases. The CDR3 is 15 amino acids. The germline V gene has CDR1 LNHDA and CDR2 SQIVND (reference sequence). Germline trimming cut 6 bases from V and 6 bases from J; bases unmatched to any gene: 9.

Regarding this clonotype: Without the conserved terminal phenylalanine or tryptophan, this CDR3 likely stems from a read error. This chain joins TRBV20-1 and TRBJ2-7; 10 nucleotides agree with TRBD1. The CDR3 is 15 amino acids. J was trimmed by 5 bases and V by 5 bases; bases with no gene match: 12. Germline lookup yields CDR1 DFQATT and CDR2 SNEGSKA (reference sequence). CDR3 sequence (DNA): TGCAGTGCTCCAAGACAGGGGGCGATCTTCGACGAGCAGTACTTA. Its translation: CSAPRQGAIFDEQYL.

This clonotype was observed at least ten times. The chain has TRBV5-5 and TRBJ1-1; D not certain. The CDR3 covers 14 residues. Germline CDR1 reads SGHKS; CDR2 reads YYEKEE (reference sequence). V shed 2 bases and J shed 6 bases, with 14 bases lying between them. The CDR3: CASSFRSGGAEAFF. In nucleotides, the CDR3 is TGTGCCAGCAGCTTTCGGTCGGGAGGCGCTGAAGCTTTCTTT.

This rearrangement joins TRBV15 to TRBJ2-5; a possible D gene is TRBD1 (5 bases). Per germline, CDR1 LNHNV and CDR2 YYDKDF (reference sequence). V was clipped by 8 bases and J by 9 bases, with 22 bases between them. The CDR3 contains 14 residues. The CDR3 DNA reads TGTGCCACCGTACAGGATAGGGCCCATCAGCCCCAGTACTTC. It translates to CATVQDRAHQPQYF.

This clonotype occurred a few times. This CDR3 reads CASSMTRRLGISGANVLTF. The CDR3 DNA follows: TGTGCCAGTAGTATGACTCGGCGGTTGGGGATCTCTGGGGCCAACGTCCTGACTTTC. The chain carries TRBV19 and TRBJ2-6; D is uncertain. V was pared by 3 bases and J by 0 bases, with 18 bases between. Germline assignment: CDR1 LNHDA and CDR2 SQIVND (reference sequence). The CDR3 runs 19 residues.

There are a few counts of this clonotype. This sequence joins TRBV11-2 and TRBJ2-5; 8 bases line up with TRBD1. The CDR3 covers 16 residues. Germline CDR1 is SGHAT and CDR2 is FQNNGV. Trimming took 1 base from V and 4 from J; bases not matched to a gene: 8. Written as DNA, the CDR3 is TGTGCCAGCAGCTTAGGAACGGGACAGGCTTCAGAGACCCAGTACTTC. It specifies CASSLGTGQASETQYF.

This clonotype was recorded a few times. The V and J genes are TRBV6-2 or TRBV6-3 and TRBJ2-5; 12 positions agree with TRBD2. Germline CDR1 is MNHEY and CDR2 is SVGEGT. The J segment lost 12 bases and the V segment lost 6 bases, leaving 11 bases of the junction unmatched. This CDR3 comprises 14 residues. The CDR3 spells CASSLTSGGSFKYF. The CDR3 region has the DNA TGTGCCAGCAGCCTGACTAGCGGGGGATCCTTTAAGTACTTC.

The gene calls are TRBV20-1 and TRBJ2-5; TRBD1 matches at 7 bases. The germline V gene encodes CDR1 DFQATT and CDR2 SNEGSKA (reference sequence). There are 11 residues in the CDR3. Trimming took 7 bases from V and 5 from J; bases not matched to a gene: 4. CDR3 amino acids: CSGQGLETQYF. CDR3 bases: TGCAGTGGACAGGGTTTGGAGACCCAGTACTTC.

This clonotype has at least ten counts. The chain uses TRBV25-1 and TRBJ2-2; either TRBD1 or TRBD2 may supply D (5 bases each). Germline CDR1 MGHDK, CDR2 SYGVNS. V lost 9 bases and J lost 3, with 14 bases in between. The CDR3 spans 14 residues. This CDR3 reads CASAPQGDTGELFF. The DNA for the CDR3 is TGTGCCAGTGCCCCCCAGGGAGACACCGGGGAGCTGTTTTTT.

The chain links TRBV5-1 to TRBJ1-5; possibly TRBD1 for D (6 bases). V was trimmed by 4 bases and J by 7 bases, leaving 21 bases between them. CDR1 and CDR2 (germline): SGHRS, YFSETQ. The CDR3 has 16 amino acids. CDR3 residues: CASSPTEGGPGQPQHF. Written as DNA, the CDR3 is TGCGCCAGCAGCCCAACCGAGGGGGGGCCGGGGCAGCCCCAGCATTTT.

The V gene is TRBV20-1, the J gene TRBJ1-2; 9 bases fit TRBD1. V lost 5 bases to trimming and J lost 6 bases; unmatched junction nucleotides: 13. The CDR3 consists of 15 residues. CDR1 is DFQATT, CDR2 SNEGSKA, per germline (reference sequence). The CDR3 loop reads CSAGGSETGGHGYTF. The CDR3 region has the DNA TGCAGTGCTGGAGGTAGTGAGACAGGGGGTCATGGCTACACCTTC.

This chain links TRBV6-1 with TRBJ2-7; D ambiguous. Trimming left V 3 bases short and J 1 base short, with 7 bases between. This CDR3 is built from 13 residues. CDR1 and CDR2 (germline): MNHNS, SASEGT. The CDR3 reads CASSEGPSYEQYF. CDR3 sequence (DNA): TGTGCCAGCAGTGAGGGTCCGTCCTACGAGCAGTACTTC.

Many counts were recorded for this clonotype. The CDR3 nucleotides are TGTGCCAGTAGTCCGCGACAGGGGTCTCCATGGGAAGCTTTCTTT. Translation: CASSPRQGSPWEAFF. The chain carries TRBV19 and TRBJ1-1; 8 nucleotides match TRBD1. Germline V CDR1 and CDR2: LNHDA, SQIVND (reference sequence). The V gene end was trimmed by 5 bases and the J gene end by 8 bases; junction bases not matched to a gene: 13. CDR3 length equals 15 residues.

This clonotype was picked up many times. CDR3 loop: CASSQQGDTEAFF. The CDR3 nucleotides are TGTGCCAGCAGCCAACAGGGGGACACTGAAGCTTTCTTT. V and J are TRBV6-5 and TRBJ1-1; 8 bases agree with TRBD1. The germline CDR1 and CDR2 sequences are MNHEY and SVGAGI. The CDR3 is 13 amino acids. The V segment lost 6 bases and the J segment 3 bases; nucleotides outside the gene matches: 3.